This T cell receptor (beta chain) appears in the sequencing data of a study of Graves' ophthalmopathy and Graves' hyperthyroidism. Study-level results: This model predicted ophthalmopathy progression (sensitivity 70% to 71%, specificity about 72%).

This CDR3 spans 14 amino acids. The V segment lost 4 bases and the J segment 7 bases; nucleotides outside the gene matches: 9. Germline CDR1 SGHRS, CDR2 YFSETQ. Amplification targeted the TCR beta CDR3 regions, with RNA transcripts as the source material. HTBI primers primed a first-round RT-PCR, and a second-round multiplex PCR followed. MiXCR, run by TCRdb on the multiplex PCR reads, gives a single entry per CDR3 protein. The sample has approximately 1.2 million distinct CDR3 sequences, 36% seen once; the top ten hold over 8.5%. This clonotype was detected only a few times. What it binds is unknown. People with hyperthyroidism were aged 18 to 65 and newly diagnosed, under 2 months' duration.

The rearrangement joins TRBV5-1 to TRBJ1-1; 8 bases align to TRBD1. The receptor was isolated from an adult man with Graves' hyperthyroidism. Sample: peripheral blood or thyroid tissue (not recorded which). This chain's CDR3 is CASSEFTGGSEAFF. The DNA of the CDR3 is TGCGCCAGCAGCGAATTCACAGGGGGAAGTGAAGCTTTCTTT.